This record concerns one TCR beta chain sequence. The antigen remains undetermined. The data belong to a study of CD8 T cells in ankylosing spondylitis. Study-wide results and limits: In the blood and synovial fluid of reactive arthritis, some motif variants had been previously reported.

V lost 5 bases, J lost 0 bases, and 11 bases lay in between. Germline CDR1 SEHNR, CDR2 FQNEAQ (reference sequence). The CDR3 has 15 amino acids. A single record per CDR3 protein comes from TCRdb applying MiXCR to the 5' RACE reads. Of roughly 140,000 distinct CDR3 sequences listed, approximately 44% are singletons. The chain links TRBV7-9 to TRBJ2-1; D is unresolved. The sample was synovial fluid, either unsorted or a sorted T cell fraction (not recorded which). The source of this sequence is a male donor with ankylosing spondylitis. CDR3 nucleotides: TGTGCCAGCAGCCCCCGCGGAAGCTCCTACAATGAGCAGTTCTTC. Amino acids: CASSPRGSSYNEQFF.